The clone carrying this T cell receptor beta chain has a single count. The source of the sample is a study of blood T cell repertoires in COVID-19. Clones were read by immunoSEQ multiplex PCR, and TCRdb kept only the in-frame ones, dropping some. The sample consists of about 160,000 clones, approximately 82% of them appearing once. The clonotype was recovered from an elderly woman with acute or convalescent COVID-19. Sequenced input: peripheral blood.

The CDR3 DNA follows: TGTGCCAGCAGTCCACGGGGACAGGGCTACGAGCAGTACTTC. This encodes CASSPRGQGYEQYF. The rearrangement uses TRBV6-5 and TRBJ2-7; 9 bases match TRBD1. The CDR3 runs to 14 residues. Germline CDR1 reads MNHEY; CDR2 reads SVGAGI. V trimming: 5 bases; J trimming: 3 bases; junction bases outside the gene matches: 5.